Presented here are 8 T cell receptor beta chains from one specimen sequenced in a study of blood T cell repertoires in COVID-19 (TCRdb year 2020). Library generation was performed with the immunoSEQ multiplex PCR assay. TCRdb obtained this table from immuneACCESS and retained in-frame rearrangements with V and J assigned. These tables miss some clones; where compared with another copy, unresolved V genes account for less than half of the shortfall, and the remainder is unexplained. The table for this sample lists some 270,000 clones; 70% to 90% of them were counted only once. The ten most abundant clones make up about 7% of the sample. Sequencing was done on a sample of PBMCs or T cells enriched from blood (not recorded which). These TCRs come from a woman aged 45-60 years who had been exposed to COVID-19.

The gene calls are TRBV19 and TRBJ1-1, with D maybe TRBD1 (5 bases). In germline, CDR1 is LNHDA, CDR2 SQIVND (reference sequence). The CDR3 covers 15 residues. Trimming left V 3 bases short and J 4 bases short, with 15 bases between. CDR3 coding DNA: TGTGCCAGTAGTATCGTCTCTGGGGGGAGCACTGAAGCTTTCTTT. The encoded protein is CASSIVSGGSTEAFF.

The chain links TRBV6-5 to TRBJ2-1, with 9 bases that match TRBD2. The CDR3 loop spans 15 amino acids. J gave up 5 bases and V 6 bases, and 8 bases lay outside the gene matches. The germline CDR1 and CDR2 sequences are MNHEY and SVGAGI. In DNA, the CDR3 is TGTGCCAGCAGCCGAACTAGCGGGCCTAACAATGAGCAGTTCTTC. It translates to CASSRTSGPNNEQFF.

The chain couples TRBV20-1 to TRBJ1-2; D remains ambiguous. Germline assignment: CDR1 DFQATT and CDR2 SNEGSKA (reference sequence). Deletions cut 3 bases from V and 3 bases from J, with 5 bases between. The CDR3 loop spans 11 amino acids. The CDR3 is CSASLDYGYTF. The CDR3 nucleotides are TGCAGTGCTAGTTTAGACTATGGCTACACCTTC.

V usage is TRBV5-1 and J usage is TRBJ2-7; 7 nucleotides align to TRBD2. This CDR3 region has 14 residues. Germline V gives CDR1 SGHRS, CDR2 YFSETQ. The trim removed 5 bases at V and 0 bases at J, leaving 5 bases unmatched. The CDR3 DNA sequence: TGCGCCAGCAGTTCTAGCGGCAGCTCCTACGAGCAGTACTTC. Protein: CASSSSGSSYEQYF.

This clone was observed a single time. The V gene is TRBV5-4, the J gene TRBJ1-3; D call uncertain. This CDR3 spans 13 amino acids. The V gene's germline CDR1 is SGHNT and CDR2 YYREEE (reference sequence). V gave up 2 bases and J gave up 0 bases, with 3 bases separating them. The CDR3 region is CASSFISGNTIYF. The CDR3 nucleotides read TGTGCCAGCAGCTTCATCTCTGGAAACACCATATATTTT.

This sequence joins TRBV7-2 and TRBJ1-4; unclear D gene. The V gene lost 4 bases and the J gene lost 8 bases, with 14 bases spanning the gap. The CDR3 is 14 residues long. Germline assignment: CDR1 SGHTA and CDR2 FQGNSA. Here the CDR3 reads CASSSGGSKEKLFF. CDR3 sequence (DNA): TGTGCCAGCAGCTCTGGAGGGAGTAAGGAAAAACTGTTTTTT.

The chain carries TRBV5-1 and TRBJ1-1; perhaps TRBD1 as D (6 bases). Germline values: CDR1 SGHRS, CDR2 YFSETQ. The CDR3 extends over 13 amino acids. Trimming took off 2 bases at V and 4 bases at J, with 9 bases between the two ends. CDR3: CASSFGQTTEAFF. The DNA for the CDR3 is TGCGCCAGCAGCTTTGGACAGACCACTGAAGCTTTCTTT.

This clone was detected a few times. This sequence joins TRBV20-1 and TRBJ2-3, with 8 bases that match TRBD2. The CDR3 loop spans 15 amino acids. The germline V gene encodes CDR1 DFQATT and CDR2 SNEGSKA (reference sequence). J lost 1 base, V lost 3 bases, and 6 bases had no gene match. Written as DNA, the CDR3 is TGCAGTGCTAGTCCCGCGGGGGGACGCACAGATACGCAGTATTTT. It translates to CSASPAGGRTDTQYF.